The sequence of this T cell receptor beta chain was determined in a study of lymphopenia after photon versus proton radiotherapy. Findings and limits, study-wide: Relative stability marked proton patients; photon patients lost diversity and naive cells.

A word on this clone: Its antigen remains unidentified.

The repertoire was sequenced with immunoSEQ multiplex PCR; TCRdb's copy has only in-frame clones and lacks some. The data show fewer than 45,000 clones, with 86% seen just once and 10% to 13% held by the top ten. This CDR3 has 15 amino acids. Trimming cost V 5 bases and J 0 bases, with 14 bases left between them. Germline values: CDR1 MNHEY, CDR2 SMNVEV (reference sequence). Here the sequenced sample was peripheral blood, taken from a patient treated with proton-based radiotherapy. The rearrangement uses TRBV27 and TRBJ2-7; a possible D gene is TRBD1 (6 bases). This TCR was recovered from a woman aged 70 to 79 with pancreatic cancer. Some clones in this sample may be carry-over from other donors' samples. The DNA of the CDR3 is TGTGCCAGCAGTCCGCTGTACAGGGACTCCTACGAGCAGTACTTC. Translation: CASSPLYRDSYEQYF.